Shown below are 20 T cell receptor beta chains from a single sample sequenced in a study of HIV-infected children after antiretroviral therapy interruption. A 3' RACE protocol on RNA, with unique molecular identifiers, produced the TCR library. TCRdb analysed the 3' RACE reads with MiXCR anew, one entry per CDR3 protein. The sample records about 89,000 distinct CDR3 sequences, about 6.9% being singletons. Treatment in this sample: PENTA 11 planned treatment interruption arm or continuous ART arm. The source was CD45RA+ CD4+ T cells from PBMCs, pooled from several time points, collected from a donor given antiretroviral therapy, either interrupted or continuous. The subset is: naive CD4+ CD45RA+ CD45RO- T cells. Source of these receptors: a pool of human donors with HIV.

This clonotype was observed many times. This sequence joins TRBV20-1 and TRBJ2-4, with D unclear. Germline lookup yields CDR1 DFQATT and CDR2 SNEGSKA (reference sequence). Trimming took 6 bases from V and 0 from J, leaving 12 bases between them. The CDR3 length is 14 residues. The CDR3, as DNA: TGCAGTGCGCAGAAGAGTCGAGCCAAAAACATTCAGTACTTC. This gives the protein CSAQKSRAKNIQYF.

There are many counts of this clonotype. The chain uses TRBV9 and TRBJ2-3; D is unclear. In germline, CDR1 is SGDLS, CDR2 YYNGEE. The V and J ends lost 4 bases and 0 bases respectively, with 9 bases between them. The length of the CDR3 is 14 residues. CDR3 DNA sequence: TGTGCCAGCAGCCTAGAGAGCAGCACAGATACGCAGTATTTT. It is translated as CASSLESSTDTQYF. Full variable domain (rest looked up from reference TRBV9 and TRBJ2-3): DSGVTQTPKHLITATGQRVTLRCSPRSGDLSVYWYQQSLDQGLQFLIQYYNGEERAKGNILERFSAQQFPDLHSELNLSSLELGDSALYFCASSLESSTDTQYFGPGTRLTVL.

Ten or more counts support this clonotype. The chain recombines TRBV7-6 with TRBJ2-1; TRBD1 aligns across 10 bases. The CDR3 has 13 amino acids. The V segment lost 5 bases and the J segment 8 bases; nucleotides outside the gene matches: 3. Germline lookup yields CDR1 SGHVS and CDR2 FNYEAQ. DNA for the CDR3: TGTGCCAGCAGCCGGACAGGGGGGCATGAGCAGTTCTTC. This sequence encodes CASSRTGGHEQFF.

This clonotype was seen repeatedly, ten times or more. The V gene is TRBV4-2, the J gene TRBJ2-1, with no clear D. The CDR3 has 15 amino acids. Germline-derived CDR1 and CDR2 are LGHNA and YNFKEQ. V was shortened by 6 bases and J by 8 bases, with 20 bases between the two germline ends. The CDR3 sequence: CASSFHGLVGDEQFF. The CDR3 DNA sequence: TGTGCCAGCAGTTTTCACGGTCTAGTCGGTGATGAGCAGTTCTTC.

Note on this clonotype: A read error is possible here, since a much larger clone lies one base away. This sequence joins TRBV6-1 and TRBJ2-1; D may be TRBD2 (5 bases). In germline, CDR1 is MNHNS, CDR2 SASEGT. This CDR3 is 14 amino acids long. The CDR3 protein is CASRGASSYNVQFF. Written as DNA, the CDR3 is TGTGCCAGCAGAGGCGCTAGCTCCTACAATGTGCAGTTCTTC.

The sample holds many counts of this clonotype. This sequence joins TRBV24-1 and TRBJ2-2; TRBD1 might be the D (5 bases). Germline lookup yields CDR1 KGHDR and CDR2 SFDVKD. Trimming cost V 1 base and J 4 bases, with 12 bases left between them. The CDR3 consists of 16 residues. CDR3 protein: CATSDFQGMSTGELFF. The CDR3, as DNA: TGTGCCACCAGTGATTTCCAGGGAATGAGCACCGGGGAGCTGTTTTTT.

At least ten counts were recorded for this clonotype. The chain couples TRBV7-8 to TRBJ2-5; 10 positions agree with TRBD2. Germline assignment: CDR1 SGHVS and CDR2 FQNEAQ. The CDR3 covers 15 residues. V lost 5 bases to trimming and J lost 5 bases; unmatched junction nucleotides: 8. The CDR3 spells CASSVLAGRLETQYF. Written as DNA, the CDR3 is TGTGCCAGCAGCGTACTAGCGGGGCGGCTTGAGACCCAGTACTTC.

This clonotype has a handful of counts. The gene calls are TRBV2 and TRBJ2-7; 11 bases agree with TRBD2. Germline V CDR1 and CDR2: SNHLY, FYNNEI. The trim removed 11 bases at V and 5 bases at J, leaving 14 bases unmatched. CDR3 size: 15 residues. Written as DNA, the CDR3 is TGTGCCGGCGAGACAAGACTAGCGGGATTCGACGAGCAGTACTTC. This codes for CAGETRLAGFDEQYF.

This clonotype was counted between two and nine times. The chain uses TRBV29-1 and TRBJ2-7, with a tentative D call TRBD1 (5 bases). V lost 6 bases, J lost 1 base, and 25 bases lay in between. The CDR3 extends over 17 amino acids. Germline CDR1 reads SQVTM; CDR2 reads ANQGSEA. The CDR3 is CSVKGHSFEKSSYEQYF. CDR3 bases: TGCAGCGTGAAGGGGCATTCCTTCGAAAAATCGTCCTACGAGCAGTACTTC.

The genes are TRBV12-3 or TRBV12-4 and TRBJ1-5; no clear D gene. There are 15 residues in the CDR3. Trimming left V 3 bases short and J 7 bases short, with 16 bases between. The CDR3 here is CASSLGSGVRQPQHF. Here the CDR3 DNA reads TGTGCCAGCAGTTTGGGGAGTGGGGTAAGACAGCCCCAGCATTTT.

The CDR3 DNA sequence: TGTGCCAGCAGTTACCCGACAGGGGGCCGTACCGGGGAGCTGTTTTTT. Residues: CASSYPTGGRTGELFF. The rearrangement joins TRBV6-6 to TRBJ2-2; 10 nucleotides align to TRBD1. CDR1 and CDR2 from the germline V gene are MNHNY and SVGAGI (reference sequence). V shed 2 bases, J shed 5 bases, and the junction held 5 bases outside the gene matches. CDR3 size: 16 residues.

The sample holds many counts of this clonotype. The CDR3 DNA sequence: TGTGCCAGCAGCCCCGGAGGGGGGTATGGCTACGAGCAGTACTTC. As protein: CASSPGGGYGYEQYF. The chain is built from TRBV4-2 and TRBJ2-7, with D possibly called TRBD1 or TRBD2 (6 bases each). Trimming stripped 4 bases from V and 3 bases from J, with 16 bases between. CDR3 length: 15 amino acids. Germline-derived CDR1 and CDR2 are LGHNA and YNFKEQ.

Ten or more counts support this clonotype. V is TRBV12-3 or TRBV12-4 and J is TRBJ1-6; TRBD1 is a possible D gene (6 bases). The CDR3 extends over 13 amino acids. V lost 6 bases and J 9 bases, leaving 12 bases between the germline ends. CDR3 sequence: CASSPPQGSPLHF. DNA of the CDR3: TGTGCCAGCAGCCCACCACAGGGTTCACCCCTCCACTTT.

V and J are TRBV12-5 and TRBJ2-7; 8 nucleotides match TRBD1. V shed 4 bases and J 2 bases; nucleotides not matched to a gene: 7. Germline V CDR1 and CDR2: LGHNT, FRNRAP. This CDR3 region has 15 residues. The CDR3 loop reads CASGSKTGEPYEQYF. The CDR3 nucleotides are TGTGCTAGTGGTTCTAAGACAGGGGAGCCCTACGAGCAGTACTTC.

This clonotype came up many times. The rearrangement joins TRBV23-1 to TRBJ1-2; D is possibly TRBD1 (5 bases). TRBV23-1 is an ORF; its function is uncertain. V lost 0 bases, J lost 4 bases, and 9 bases lay in between. CDR3 length equals 14 residues. CDR3 protein: CASSQSTESYGYTF. DNA of the CDR3: TGCGCCAGCAGTCAATCGACAGAGTCCTATGGCTACACCTTC.

This clonotype has ten or more counts. The chain combines TRBV12-3 or TRBV12-4 with TRBJ2-5; D unclear. The V gene lost 1 base and the J gene lost 3 bases, with 3 bases spanning the gap. The CDR3 sequence is 12 residues long. CDR3 protein: CASSLVKETQYF. The CDR3 nucleotides are TGTGCCAGCAGTTTAGTTAAAGAGACCCAGTACTTC.

This clonotype was seen repeatedly, ten times or more. The chain employs TRBV5-1 and TRBJ1-4; 9 nucleotides match TRBD1. CDR3 length: 15 amino acids. V was clipped by 2 bases and J by 8 bases; unmatched bases: 7. Germline V gene lookup returns CDR1 SGHRS and CDR2 YFSETQ. The CDR3 DNA is TGCGCCAGCAGCTTCACAGGGGGCTCGGGAGAAAAACTGTTTTTT. The encoded protein is CASSFTGGSGEKLFF.

This clonotype was observed a few times. The rearrangement uses TRBV2 and TRBJ2-3; D is possibly TRBD2 (5 bases). Germline V lookup: CDR1 SNHLY, CDR2 FYNNEI. The CDR3 contains 12 residues. Deletions cut 7 bases from V and 1 base from J, with 6 bases between. CDR3 loop: CASKLGTDTQYF. The CDR3 DNA is TGTGCCAGCAAACTAGGCACAGATACGCAGTATTTT.

This clonotype occurred many times. This chain joins TRBV20-1 and TRBJ2-1, with D unresolved. CDR3 size: 15 residues. V was clipped by 0 bases and J by 5 bases, with 14 bases between them. Germline V gene data show CDR1 as DFQATT and CDR2 as SNEGSKA (reference sequence). CDR3 sequence: CSARDGLGFDNEQFF. In DNA form, the CDR3 reads TGCAGTGCTAGAGATGGGTTAGGCTTTGACAATGAGCAGTTCTTC.

This clonotype was counted at least ten times. The chain couples TRBV30 to TRBJ1-1; D is unclear. The CDR3 has 13 residues. Germline CDR1 reads GTSNPN; CDR2 reads SVGIG (reference sequence). V was shortened by 2 bases and J by 2 bases, with 9 bases between the two germline ends. Here the CDR3 DNA reads TGTGCCTGGAGTCTTCAGGTTAACACTGAAGCTTTCTTT. The encoded protein is CAWSLQVNTEAFF.